This T cell receptor (beta chain) comes out of a study of T cells and copy number aberrations in small-cell lung cancer (dated by TCRdb to the early 2020s). Background for the entire study: To relate T cell metrics to mutations and copy number aberrations, the same tumor regions underwent both TCR repertoire sequencing and whole-exome sequencing. Tumor TCR data existed for about 17 patients, and 14 patients had TCR data from both tumor tissue and normal tissue. Here is what the overall study found, with its caveats: The study was limited by a small sample size because surgical resection is uncommon in small-cell lung cancer, and validation of the findings is required. All specimens consisted of formalin-fixed paraffin-embedded tissue, which is known to introduce sequencing artifacts. Tumors had lower T-cell density, richness and clonality than adjacent lung tissue, but the difference in density was not significant.

The CDR3 goes from the cysteine to the phenylalanine over 17 residues. Kept here is only the CDR3 DNA, which spans 51 bases and is read in frame from base 1. V and J are truncated by 4 bases and 8 bases respectively, leaving an intervening sequence of 25 bases. For CDR1 and CDR2, the germline V gene lists SGDLS and YYNGEE. The donors were limited-stage small-cell lung cancer patients whose surgical resection took place in Hangzhou, China, between the late 2000s and the early 2020s. All donors had upfront surgery without preoperative chemotherapy or radiotherapy, and none received immunotherapy before or after surgery. In the sequenced cohort of roughly 19 patients, every patient was either a smoker or a heavy second-hand smoker. Adjacent normal lung was taken at least 2 cm away from the tumor margin, and two pathologists confirmed by morphology that the adjacent normal lung was free of malignant cells. To characterize heterogeneity of the T cell repertoire, the study applied multi-region TCR-beta sequencing to resected limited-stage small-cell lung cancers and to tumor-adjacent lung tissue. The AllPrep DNA/RNA FFPE Kit (Qiagen) was used to extract genomic DNA from FFPE tissue.

The immunoSEQ hsTCRB Kit, with multiplexed V- and J-gene primers, was used to amplify TCR-beta CDR3 regions from genomic DNA. Unique DNA barcodes were added in a second PCR, and samples were pooled together with a negative and a positive control. An Illumina MiSeq running a 150-cycle paired-end protocol was used to sequence the pooled TCR-beta libraries. In the paper's pipeline: Raw sequencing data were processed by Adaptive Biotechnologies into a report with normalized, annotated TCR-beta repertoires. T-cell density was computed as TCR-beta templates normalized to usable DNA, which was estimated by amplifying housekeeping genes. Richness was defined as the count of unique rearrangements, and clonality was defined as 1 minus Pielou's evenness. Drawn from immuneACCESS, this table holds only the in-frame rearrangements with V and J called that TCRdb kept. Clones are partly lost; checked studies trace under half to an unresolved V gene and leave the rest unexplained. V and J calls and clone size are given by that table; D and trimming were obtained from the DNA. This sample holds approximately 6,600 clones; 60% to 80% were observed only once. Approximately 9.4% of the sample comes from the top ten.

A remark on this clone: This receptor's antigen is unknown. Base quality data are lacking; no much larger clone is found one base away.

Here the chain combines TRBV9 and TRBJ2-1; a tentative D match to TRBD2 spans 6 bases. The origin of this receptor is a woman between 65 and 79 years old with small cell lung cancer. Some clones in this sample may be carry-over from other donors' samples. Sequencing was carried out using normal tissue next to the tumor. Read as DNA, the sequence is TGTGCCAGCAGCACATCTTCCCGGCGGGGCCTCCCCCATGAGCAGTTCTTC. This codes for CASSTSSRRGLPHEQFF.